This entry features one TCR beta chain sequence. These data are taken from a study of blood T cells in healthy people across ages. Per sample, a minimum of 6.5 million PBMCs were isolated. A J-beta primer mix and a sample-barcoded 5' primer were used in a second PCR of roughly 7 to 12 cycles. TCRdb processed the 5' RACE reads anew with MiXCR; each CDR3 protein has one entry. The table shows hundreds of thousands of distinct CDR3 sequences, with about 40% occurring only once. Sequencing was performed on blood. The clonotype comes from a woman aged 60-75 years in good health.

The CDR3 bases are TGTGCCATCAGTGAAGACAGTGGGGTATACACTGAAGCTTTCTTT. It yields the protein CAISEDSGVYTEAFF. V gene TRBV10-3 combines with J gene TRBJ1-1; the D gene is possibly TRBD1 (5 bases). The germline V gene has CDR1 ENHRY and CDR2 SYGVKD. Trimming stripped 3 bases from V and 3 bases from J, with 14 bases between. This CDR3 has 15 residues.